This TCR beta chain was captured by sequencing in a study of blood T cell repertoires in COVID-19. Turning to the study itself: Spain, Italy and the United States supplied samples that represented acute and convalescent COVID-19. Nucleic acid was either cDNA or gDNA, and it came from T cells, B-cell-depleted T cells, or PBMCs.

Per the authors' pipeline: Scientists estimated how many nucleated cells there were by amplifying reference gene primers. Repertoires were generated with immunoSEQ multiplex PCR, while TCRdb's copy carries only in-frame clones and drops some. Clone size and V and J calls were adopted from that table, with D and trimming inferred from the DNA. The sample lists roughly 340,000 clones, around nine tenths occurring once. The trim removed 4 bases at V and 4 bases at J, leaving 16 bases unmatched. Germline CDR1 is SGHKS and CDR2 is YYEKEE (reference sequence). The CDR3 totals 18 residues. This TCR was sampled from a young woman who had recovered from COVID-19. The chain couples TRBV5-5 to TRBJ1-5, with 8 bases identical to TRBD1. The sample was peripheral blood. The CDR3 protein is CASSLNPTGDIGNQPQHF. The CDR3, as DNA: TGTGCCAGCAGCCTGAACCCGACAGGGGACATTGGAAATCAGCCCCAGCATTTT. The full variable domain, with the rest looked up from reference TRBV5-5 and TRBJ1-5, is DAGVTQSPTHLIKTRGQQVTLRCSPISGHKSVSWYQQVLGQGPQFIFQYYEKEERGRGNFPDRFSARQFPNYSSELNVNALLLGDSALYLCASSLNPTGDIGNQPQHFGDGTRLSIL.